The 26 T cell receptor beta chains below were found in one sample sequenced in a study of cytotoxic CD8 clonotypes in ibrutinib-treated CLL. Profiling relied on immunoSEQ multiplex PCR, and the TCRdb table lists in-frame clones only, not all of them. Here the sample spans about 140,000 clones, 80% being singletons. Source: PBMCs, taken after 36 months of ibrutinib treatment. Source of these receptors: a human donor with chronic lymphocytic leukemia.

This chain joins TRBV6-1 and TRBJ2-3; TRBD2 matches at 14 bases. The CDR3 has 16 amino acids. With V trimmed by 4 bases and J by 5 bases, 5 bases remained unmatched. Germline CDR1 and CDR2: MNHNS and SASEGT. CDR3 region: CASSGGTSGSGDTQYF. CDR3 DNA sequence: TGTGCCAGCAGTGGAGGGACTAGCGGGAGTGGAGATACGCAGTATTTT.

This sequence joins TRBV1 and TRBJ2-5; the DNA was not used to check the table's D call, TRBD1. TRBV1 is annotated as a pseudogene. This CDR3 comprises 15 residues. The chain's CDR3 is CTSSPGVVCQETQYF. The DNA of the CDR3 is TGCACCAGCAGCCCAGGGGTTGTCTGCCAAGAGACCCAGTACTTC.

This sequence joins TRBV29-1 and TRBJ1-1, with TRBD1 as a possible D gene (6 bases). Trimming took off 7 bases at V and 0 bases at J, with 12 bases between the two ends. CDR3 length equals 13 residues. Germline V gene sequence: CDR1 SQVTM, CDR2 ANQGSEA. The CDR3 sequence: CSARGQMNTEAFF. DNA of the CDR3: TGCAGCGCCCGGGGACAAATGAACACTGAAGCTTTCTTT. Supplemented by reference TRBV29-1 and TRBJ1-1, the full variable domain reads SAVISQKPSRDICQRGTSLTIQCQVDSQVTMMFWYRQQPGQSLTLIATANQGSEATYESGFVIDKFPISRPNLTFSTLTVSNMSPEDSSIYLCSARGQMNTEAFFGQGTRLTVV.

As DNA, the CDR3 is TGCGCCAGCAGCTTGCGGCCGGACACCGGGGAGCTGTTTTTT. Translated, it gives CASSLRPDTGELFF. The rearrangement uses TRBV5-1 and TRBJ2-2, with D uncertain. CDR1 and CDR2 (germline): SGHRS, YFSETQ. The CDR3 extends over 14 amino acids. V was clipped by 1 base and J by 3 bases, with 7 bases between them.

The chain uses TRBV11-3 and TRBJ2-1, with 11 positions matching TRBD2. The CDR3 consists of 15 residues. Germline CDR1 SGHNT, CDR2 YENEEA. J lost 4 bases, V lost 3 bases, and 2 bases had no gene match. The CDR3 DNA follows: TGTGCCAGCAGCTTTAGCGGGGGGGCGTACAATGAGCAGTTCTTC. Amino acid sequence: CASSFSGGAYNEQFF. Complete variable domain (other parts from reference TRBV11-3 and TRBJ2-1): EAGVVQSPRYKIIEKKQPVAFWCNPISGHNTLYWYLQNLGQGPELLIRYENEEAVDDSQLPKDRFSAERLKGVDSTLKIQPAELGDSAVYLCASSFSGGAYNEQFFGPGTRLTVL.

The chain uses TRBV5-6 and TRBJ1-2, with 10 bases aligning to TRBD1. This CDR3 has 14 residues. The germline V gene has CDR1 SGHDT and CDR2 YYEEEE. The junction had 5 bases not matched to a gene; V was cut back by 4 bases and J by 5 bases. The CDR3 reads CASSRPGQGYGYTF. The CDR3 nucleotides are TGTGCCAGCAGCAGACCGGGACAGGGGTATGGCTACACCTTC.

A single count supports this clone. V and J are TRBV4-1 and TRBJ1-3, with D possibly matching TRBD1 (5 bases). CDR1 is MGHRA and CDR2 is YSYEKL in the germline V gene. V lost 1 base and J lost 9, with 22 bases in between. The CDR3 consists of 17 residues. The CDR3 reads CASSQGLRGPGGTTIYF. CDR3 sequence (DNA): TGCGCCAGCAGCCAAGGGCTGCGGGGCCCCGGAGGGACCACCATATATTTT.

The CDR3, as DNA: TGTGCCAGCTCATCTGATCCGGGCCCCCTCGATCAGCCCCAGCATTTT. Its translation: CASSSDPGPLDQPQHF. V usage is TRBV18 and J usage is TRBJ1-5; D gene ambiguous. The CDR3 totals 16 residues. Trimming shortened V by 5 bases and J by 5 bases, and 19 bases separated the two germline ends. The germline V gene encodes CDR1 KGHSH and CDR2 LQKENI.

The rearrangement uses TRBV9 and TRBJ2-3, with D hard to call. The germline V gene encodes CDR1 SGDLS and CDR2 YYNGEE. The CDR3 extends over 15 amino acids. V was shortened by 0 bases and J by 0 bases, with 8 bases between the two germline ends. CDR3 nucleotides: TGTGCCAGCAGCGTAGTCGGATCCAGCACAGATACGCAGTATTTT. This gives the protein CASSVVGSSTDTQYF.

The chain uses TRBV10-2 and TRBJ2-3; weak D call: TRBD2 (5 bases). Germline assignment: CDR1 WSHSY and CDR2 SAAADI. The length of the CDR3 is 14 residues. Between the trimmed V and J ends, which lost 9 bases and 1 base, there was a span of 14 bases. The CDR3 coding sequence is TGCGCCAGTACTCCGGGAACCCGCACAGATACGCAGTATTTT. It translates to CASTPGTRTDTQYF.

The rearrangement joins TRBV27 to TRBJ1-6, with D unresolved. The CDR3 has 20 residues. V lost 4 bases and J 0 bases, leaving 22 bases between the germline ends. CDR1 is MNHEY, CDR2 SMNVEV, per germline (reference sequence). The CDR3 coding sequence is TGTGCCAGCAGTTCCCCCCACGCCGGGTTTTGGGGCTCCTATAATTCACCCCTCCACTTT. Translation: CASSSPHAGFWGSYNSPLHF.

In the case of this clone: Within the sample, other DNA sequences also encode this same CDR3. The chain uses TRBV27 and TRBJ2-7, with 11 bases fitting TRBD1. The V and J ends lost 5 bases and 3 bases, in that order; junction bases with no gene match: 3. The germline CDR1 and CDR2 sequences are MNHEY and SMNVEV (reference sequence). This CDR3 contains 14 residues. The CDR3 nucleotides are TGTGCCAGCAGTCCAGGGACAGGGGGCTACGAGCAGTACTTC. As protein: CASSPGTGGYEQYF.

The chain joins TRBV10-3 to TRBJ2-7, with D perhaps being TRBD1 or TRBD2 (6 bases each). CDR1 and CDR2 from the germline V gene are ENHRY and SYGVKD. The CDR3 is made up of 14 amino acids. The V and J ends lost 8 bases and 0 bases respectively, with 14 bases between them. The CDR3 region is CAIGGGLSSYEQYF. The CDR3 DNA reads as TGTGCCATCGGAGGGGGTCTAAGCTCCTACGAGCAGTACTTC.

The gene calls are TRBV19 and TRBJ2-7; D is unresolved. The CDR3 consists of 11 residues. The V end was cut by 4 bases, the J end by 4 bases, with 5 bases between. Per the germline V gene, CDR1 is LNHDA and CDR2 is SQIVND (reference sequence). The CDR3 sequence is CASSNKYEQYF. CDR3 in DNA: TGTGCCAGTAGTAACAAGTACGAGCAGTACTTC.

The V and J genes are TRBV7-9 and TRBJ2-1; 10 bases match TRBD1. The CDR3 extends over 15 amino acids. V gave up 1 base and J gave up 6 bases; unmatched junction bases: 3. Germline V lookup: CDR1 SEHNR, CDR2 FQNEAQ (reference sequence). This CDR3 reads CASSLGQGAGNEQFF. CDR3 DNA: TGTGCCAGCAGCTTAGGACAGGGGGCTGGCAATGAGCAGTTCTTC.

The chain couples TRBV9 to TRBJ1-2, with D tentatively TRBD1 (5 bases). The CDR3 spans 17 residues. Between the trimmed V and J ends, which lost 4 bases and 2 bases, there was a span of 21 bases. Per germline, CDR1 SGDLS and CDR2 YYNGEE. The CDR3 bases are TGTGCCAGCAGCCTCTCTCCCGGGGGACCCTTGAACTATGGCTACACCTTC. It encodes CASSLSPGGPLNYGYTF.

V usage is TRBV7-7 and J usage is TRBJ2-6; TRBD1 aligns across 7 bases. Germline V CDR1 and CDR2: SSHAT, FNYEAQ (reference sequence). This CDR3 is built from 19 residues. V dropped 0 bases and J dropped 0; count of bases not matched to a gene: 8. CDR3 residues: CASSLATGQRPSGANVLTF. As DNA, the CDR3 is TGTGCCAGCAGCTTAGCTACGGGACAGCGACCCTCTGGGGCCAACGTCCTGACTTTC.

The CDR3 sequence is CASRGLYEQYF. Written as DNA, the CDR3 is TGTGCCAGCAGGGGCCTCTACGAGCAGTACTTC. This chain connects TRBV28 to TRBJ2-7; unclear D gene. The CDR3 extends over 11 amino acids. Trimming took off 6 bases at V and 3 bases at J, with 6 bases between the two ends. Germline loops: CDR1 MDHEN, CDR2 SYDVKM. Drawing the rest from reference TRBV28 and TRBJ2-7, the complete variable domain is DVKVTQSSRYLVKRTGEKVFLECVQDMDHENMFWYRQDPGLGLRLIYFSYDVKMKEKGDIPEGYSVSREKKERFSLILESASTNQTSMYLCASRGLYEQYFGPGTRLTVT.

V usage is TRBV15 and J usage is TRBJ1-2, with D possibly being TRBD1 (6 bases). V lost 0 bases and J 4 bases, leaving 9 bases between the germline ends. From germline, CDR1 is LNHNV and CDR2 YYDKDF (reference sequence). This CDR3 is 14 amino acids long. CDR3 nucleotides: TGTGCCACCAGCAGAGATACAGGGCTCTATGGCTACACCTTC. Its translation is CATSRDTGLYGYTF. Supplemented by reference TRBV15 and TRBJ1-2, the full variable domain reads DAMVIQNPRYQVTQFGKPVTLSCSQTLNHNVMYWYQQKSSQAPKLLFHYYDKDFNNEADTPDNFQSRRPNTSFCFLDIRSPGLGDTAMYLCATSRDTGLYGYTFGSGTRLTVV.

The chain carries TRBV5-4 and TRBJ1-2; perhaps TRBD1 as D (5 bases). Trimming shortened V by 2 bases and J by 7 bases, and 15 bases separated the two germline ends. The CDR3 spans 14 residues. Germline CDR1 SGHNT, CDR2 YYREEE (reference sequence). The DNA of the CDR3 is TGTGCCAGCAGCTTAACCGGGACGGGCTTTGGCTACACCTTC. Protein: CASSLTGTGFGYTF.

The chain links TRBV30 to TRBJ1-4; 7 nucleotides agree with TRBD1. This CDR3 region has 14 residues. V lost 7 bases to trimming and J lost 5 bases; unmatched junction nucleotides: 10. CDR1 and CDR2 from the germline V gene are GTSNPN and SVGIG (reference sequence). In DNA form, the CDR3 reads TGTGCCTTGCGCGACAGGGCCCCAAATGAAAAACTGTTTTTT. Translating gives CALRDRAPNEKLFF. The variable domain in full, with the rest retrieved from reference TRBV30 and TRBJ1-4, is SQTIHQWPATLVQPVGSPLSLECTVEGTSNPNLYWYRQAAGRGLQLLFYSVGIGQISSEVPQNLSASRPQDRQFILSSKKLLLSDSGFYLCALRDRAPNEKLFFGSGTQLSVL.

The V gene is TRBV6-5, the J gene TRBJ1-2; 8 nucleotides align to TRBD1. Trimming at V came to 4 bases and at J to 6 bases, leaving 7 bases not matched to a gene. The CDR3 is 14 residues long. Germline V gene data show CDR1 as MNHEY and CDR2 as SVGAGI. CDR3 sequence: CASSWGQEGNGYTF. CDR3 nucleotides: TGTGCCAGCAGTTGGGGACAGGAAGGAAATGGCTACACCTTC.

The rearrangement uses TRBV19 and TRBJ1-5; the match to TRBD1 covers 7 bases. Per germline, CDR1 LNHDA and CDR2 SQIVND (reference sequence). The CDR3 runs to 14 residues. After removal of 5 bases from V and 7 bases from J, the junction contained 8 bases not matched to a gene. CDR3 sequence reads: CASSQQGPVQPQHF. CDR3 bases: TGTGCCAGTAGTCAACAGGGGCCGGTGCAGCCCCAGCATTTT.

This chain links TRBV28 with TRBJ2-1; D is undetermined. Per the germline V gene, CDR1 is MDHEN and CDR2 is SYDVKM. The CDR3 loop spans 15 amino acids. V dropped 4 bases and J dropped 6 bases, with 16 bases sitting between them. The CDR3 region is CASSSNLVIGNEQFF. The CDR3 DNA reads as TGTGCCAGCAGTTCCAACCTAGTCATCGGCAATGAGCAGTTCTTC.

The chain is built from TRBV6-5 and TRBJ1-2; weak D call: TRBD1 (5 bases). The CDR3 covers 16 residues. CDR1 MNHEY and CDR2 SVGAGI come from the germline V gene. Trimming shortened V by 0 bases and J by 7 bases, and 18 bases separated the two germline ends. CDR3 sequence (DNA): TGTGCCAGCAGTTACTCCGACAGAACACCGACCGGTGGCTACACCTTC. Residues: CASSYSDRTPTGGYTF.

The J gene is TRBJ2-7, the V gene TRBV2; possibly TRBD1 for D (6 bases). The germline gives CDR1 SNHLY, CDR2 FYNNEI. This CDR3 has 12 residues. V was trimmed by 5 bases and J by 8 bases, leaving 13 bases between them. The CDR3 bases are TGTGCCAGCAGTCAACAGGGTGGCCAGCAGTACTTC. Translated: CASSQQGGQQYF.